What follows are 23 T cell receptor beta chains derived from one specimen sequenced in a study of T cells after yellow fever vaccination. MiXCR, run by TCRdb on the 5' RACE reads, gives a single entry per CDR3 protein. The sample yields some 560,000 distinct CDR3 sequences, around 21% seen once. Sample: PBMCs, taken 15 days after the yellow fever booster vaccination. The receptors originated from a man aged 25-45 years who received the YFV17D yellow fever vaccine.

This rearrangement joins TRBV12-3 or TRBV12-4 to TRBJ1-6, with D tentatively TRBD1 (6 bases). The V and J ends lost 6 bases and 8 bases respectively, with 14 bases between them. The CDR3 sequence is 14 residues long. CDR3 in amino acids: CASSQNRVHSPLHF. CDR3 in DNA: TGTGCCAGCAGCCAGAACAGGGTTCATTCACCCCTCCACTTT.

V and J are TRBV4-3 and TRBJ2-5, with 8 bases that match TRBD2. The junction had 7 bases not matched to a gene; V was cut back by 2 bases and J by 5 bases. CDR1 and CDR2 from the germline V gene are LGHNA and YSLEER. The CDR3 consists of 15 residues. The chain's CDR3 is CASSQIGGGWETQYF. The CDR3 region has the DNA TGCGCCAGCAGCCAAATCGGGGGGGGCTGGGAGACCCAGTACTTC.

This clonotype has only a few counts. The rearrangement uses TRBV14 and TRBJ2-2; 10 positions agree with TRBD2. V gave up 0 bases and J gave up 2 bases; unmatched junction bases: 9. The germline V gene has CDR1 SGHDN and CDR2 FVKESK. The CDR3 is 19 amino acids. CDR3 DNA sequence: TGTGCCAGCAGCCAAGAATCCGGAGGGACTAGCGATAACACCGGGGAGCTGTTTTTT. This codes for CASSQESGGTSDNTGELFF.

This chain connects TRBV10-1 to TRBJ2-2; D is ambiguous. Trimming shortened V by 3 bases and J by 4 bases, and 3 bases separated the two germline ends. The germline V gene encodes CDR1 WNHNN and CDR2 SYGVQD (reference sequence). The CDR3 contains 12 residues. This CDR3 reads CASSDSTGELFF. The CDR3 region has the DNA TGCGCCAGCAGTGACAGCACCGGGGAGCTGTTTTTT.

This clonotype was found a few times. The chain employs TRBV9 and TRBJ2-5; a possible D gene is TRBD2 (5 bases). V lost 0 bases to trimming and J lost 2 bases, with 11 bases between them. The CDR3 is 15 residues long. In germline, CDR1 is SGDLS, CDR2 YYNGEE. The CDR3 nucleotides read TGTGCCAGCAGCGTAGCGGCGGGCTTACAAGAGACCCAGTACTTC. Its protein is CASSVAAGLQETQYF.

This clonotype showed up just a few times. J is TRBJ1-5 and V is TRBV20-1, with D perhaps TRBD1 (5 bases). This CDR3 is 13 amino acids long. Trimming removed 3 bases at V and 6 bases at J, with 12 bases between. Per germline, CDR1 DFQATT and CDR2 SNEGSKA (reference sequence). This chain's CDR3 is CSARGLRGQPQHF. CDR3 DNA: TGCAGTGCTAGGGGGTTGAGGGGTCAGCCCCAGCATTTT.

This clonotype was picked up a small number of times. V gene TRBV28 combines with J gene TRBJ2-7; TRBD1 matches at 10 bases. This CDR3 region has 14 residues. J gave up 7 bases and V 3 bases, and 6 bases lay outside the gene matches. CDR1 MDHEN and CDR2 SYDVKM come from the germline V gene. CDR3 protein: CASSFQTGGEEQYF. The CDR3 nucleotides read TGTGCCAGCAGTTTCCAGACAGGGGGCGAGGAGCAGTACTTC.

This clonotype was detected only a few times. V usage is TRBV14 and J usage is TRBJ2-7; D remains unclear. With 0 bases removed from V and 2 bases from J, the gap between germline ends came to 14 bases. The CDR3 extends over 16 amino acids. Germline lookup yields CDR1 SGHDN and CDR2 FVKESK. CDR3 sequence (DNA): TGTGCCAGCAGCCAAGAAAAATGGGAACCCACCTACGAGCAGTACTTC. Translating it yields CASSQEKWEPTYEQYF.

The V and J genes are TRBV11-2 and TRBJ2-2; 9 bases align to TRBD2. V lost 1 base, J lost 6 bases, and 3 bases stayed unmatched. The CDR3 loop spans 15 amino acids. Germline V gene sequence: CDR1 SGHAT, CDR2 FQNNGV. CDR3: CASSLVSGSAGELFF. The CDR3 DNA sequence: TGTGCCAGCAGCTTAGTTAGCGGGAGTGCCGGGGAGCTGTTTTTT.

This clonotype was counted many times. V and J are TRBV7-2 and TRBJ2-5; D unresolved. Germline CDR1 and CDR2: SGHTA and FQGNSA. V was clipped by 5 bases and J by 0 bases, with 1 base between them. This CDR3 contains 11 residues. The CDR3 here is CASSNQETQYF. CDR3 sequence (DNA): TGTGCCAGCAGCAACCAAGAGACCCAGTACTTC.

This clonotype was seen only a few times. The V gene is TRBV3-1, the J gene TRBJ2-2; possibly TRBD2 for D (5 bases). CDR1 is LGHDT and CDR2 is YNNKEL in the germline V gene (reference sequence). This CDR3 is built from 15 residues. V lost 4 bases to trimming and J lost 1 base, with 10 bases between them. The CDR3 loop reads CASSPSAGNTGELFF. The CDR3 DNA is TGTGCCAGCAGCCCCTCGGCGGGGAACACCGGGGAGCTGTTTTTT.

CDR3 bases: TGTGCCAGCAGTTTTTCAGGGACTAGCGGGCTGTTTGAGCAGTTCTTC. Translated: CASSFSGTSGLFEQFF. The chain couples TRBV12-3 or TRBV12-4 to TRBJ2-1; 12 bases are a match to TRBD2. CDR3 size: 16 residues. J gave up 9 bases and V 3 bases, and 9 bases lay outside the gene matches.

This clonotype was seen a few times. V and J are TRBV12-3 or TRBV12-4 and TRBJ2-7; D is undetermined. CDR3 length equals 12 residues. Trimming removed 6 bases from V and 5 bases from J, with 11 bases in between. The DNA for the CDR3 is TGTGCCAGCAGAGTTTCTAACCACGAGCAGTACTTC. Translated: CASRVSNHEQYF.

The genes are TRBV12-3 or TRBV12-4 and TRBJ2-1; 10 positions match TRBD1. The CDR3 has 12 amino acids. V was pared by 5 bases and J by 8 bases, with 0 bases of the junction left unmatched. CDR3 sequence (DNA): TGTGCCAGCAGTGGGACAGGGGATGAGCAGTTCTTC. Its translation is CASSGTGDEQFF.

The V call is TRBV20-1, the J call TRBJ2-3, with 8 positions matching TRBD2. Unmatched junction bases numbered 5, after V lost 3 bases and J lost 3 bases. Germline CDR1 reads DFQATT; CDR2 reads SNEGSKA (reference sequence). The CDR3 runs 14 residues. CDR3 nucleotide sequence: TGCAGTGCTAGGTTCGGCGGGAGGACAGATACGCAGTATTTT. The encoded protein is CSARFGGRTDTQYF.

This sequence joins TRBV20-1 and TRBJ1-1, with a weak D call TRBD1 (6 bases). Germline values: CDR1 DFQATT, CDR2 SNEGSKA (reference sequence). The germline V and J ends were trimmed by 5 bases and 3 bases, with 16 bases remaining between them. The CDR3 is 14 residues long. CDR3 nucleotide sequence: TGCAGTGCTGGACCGGGGGCCAGGGACACTGAAGCTTTCTTT. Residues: CSAGPGARDTEAFF.

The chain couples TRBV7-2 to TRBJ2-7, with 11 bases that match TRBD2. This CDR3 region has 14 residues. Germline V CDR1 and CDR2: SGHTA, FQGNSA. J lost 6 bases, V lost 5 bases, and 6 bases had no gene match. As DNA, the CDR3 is TGTGCCAGCAGCCTACTAGCGGGAGTCACCGAGCAGTACTTC. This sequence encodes CASSLLAGVTEQYF.

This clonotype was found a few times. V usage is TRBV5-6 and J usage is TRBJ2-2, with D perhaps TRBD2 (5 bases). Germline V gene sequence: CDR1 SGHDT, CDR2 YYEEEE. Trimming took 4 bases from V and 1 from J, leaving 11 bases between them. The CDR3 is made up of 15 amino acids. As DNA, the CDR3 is TGTGCCAGCAGCGCGGAGGAACTGAACACCGGGGAGCTGTTTTTT. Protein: CASSAEELNTGELFF.

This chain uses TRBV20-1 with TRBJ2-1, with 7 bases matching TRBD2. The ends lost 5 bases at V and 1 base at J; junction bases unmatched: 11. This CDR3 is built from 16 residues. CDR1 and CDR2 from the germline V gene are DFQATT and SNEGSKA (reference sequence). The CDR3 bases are TGCAGTGCTCACGTTGGGGGGGAGTGGTCCTACAATGAGCAGTTCTTC. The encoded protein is CSAHVGGEWSYNEQFF.

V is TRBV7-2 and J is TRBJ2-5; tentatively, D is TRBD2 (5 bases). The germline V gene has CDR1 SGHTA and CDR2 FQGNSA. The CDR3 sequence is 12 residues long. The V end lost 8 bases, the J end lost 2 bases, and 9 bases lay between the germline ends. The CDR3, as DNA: TGTGCCAGCCGGGGAACACAAGAGACCCAGTACTTC. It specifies CASRGTQETQYF.

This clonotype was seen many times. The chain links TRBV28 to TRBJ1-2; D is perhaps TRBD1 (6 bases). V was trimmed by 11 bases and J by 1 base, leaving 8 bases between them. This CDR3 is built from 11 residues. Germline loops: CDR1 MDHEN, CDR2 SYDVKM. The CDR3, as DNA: TGTGCCCTAGGGGGTAACTATGGCTACACCTTC. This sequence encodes CALGGNYGYTF.

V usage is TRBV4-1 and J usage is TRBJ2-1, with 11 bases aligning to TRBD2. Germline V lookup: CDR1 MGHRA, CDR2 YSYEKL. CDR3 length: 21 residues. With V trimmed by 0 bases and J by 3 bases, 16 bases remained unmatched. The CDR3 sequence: CASSQDEETSGIQTLYNEQFF. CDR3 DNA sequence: TGCGCCAGCAGCCAAGATGAGGAGACTAGCGGGATCCAGACACTCTACAATGAGCAGTTCTTC.

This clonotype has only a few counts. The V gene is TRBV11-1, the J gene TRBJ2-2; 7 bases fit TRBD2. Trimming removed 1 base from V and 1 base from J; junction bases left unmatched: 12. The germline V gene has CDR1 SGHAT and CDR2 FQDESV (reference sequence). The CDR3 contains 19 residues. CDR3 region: CASSLGLSGLAVNTGELFF. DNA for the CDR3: TGTGCCAGCAGCTTAGGCTTGTCGGGTCTAGCGGTGAACACCGGGGAGCTGTTTTTT. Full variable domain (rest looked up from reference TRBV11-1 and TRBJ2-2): EAEVAQSPRYKITEKSQAVAFWCDPISGHATLYWYRQILGQGPELLVQFQDESVVDDSQLPKDRFSAERLKGVDSTLKIQPAELGDSAMYLCASSLGLSGLAVNTGELFFGEGSRLTVL.